Below, one T cell receptor beta chain is given with its context. As yet, its antigen is unknown. Each TCR beta cDNA library carried unique molecular identifiers. TCRdb re-derived calls from the PCR reads in MiXCR, one entry per CDR3 protein. The table has fewer than 550,000 distinct CDR3 sequences, around 34% seen once. The sample originates from a study of post-analysis software for immune sequencing data. Study details: Relapsing-remitting, secondary progressive and progressive-relapsing forms made up the multiple sclerosis disease courses. Study observations and caveats: Patients with multiple sclerosis recorded significantly lower normalized Chao1 diversity than controls, the study found. In patients, TRBV5-6, TRBV5-1 and TRBV20-1 belonged to about five TRBV segments found more frequently than in controls.

CDR3 length: 16 amino acids. V was pared by 5 bases and J by 1 base, with 8 bases of the junction left unmatched. The sequencing sample was made of blood. The sequence came from a girl under 18 with multiple sclerosis. The chain couples TRBV12-3 or TRBV12-4 to TRBJ2-5; 9 bases are shared with TRBD1. Here the CDR3 DNA reads TGTGCCAGCAGTCCCGCGGACAGGGGAACCCAAGAGACCCAGTACTTC. Translated: CASSPADRGTQETQYF.